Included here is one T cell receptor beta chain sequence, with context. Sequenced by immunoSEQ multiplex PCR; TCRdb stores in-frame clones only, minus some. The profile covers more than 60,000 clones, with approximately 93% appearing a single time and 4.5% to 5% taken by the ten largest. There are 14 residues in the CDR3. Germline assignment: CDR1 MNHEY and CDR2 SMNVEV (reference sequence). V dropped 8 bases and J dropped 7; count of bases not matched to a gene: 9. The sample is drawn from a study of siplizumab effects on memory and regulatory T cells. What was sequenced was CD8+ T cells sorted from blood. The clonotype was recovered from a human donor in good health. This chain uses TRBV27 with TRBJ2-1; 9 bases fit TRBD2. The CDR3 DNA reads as TGTGCCAGCCGGAGAGCGGGGGGCTATAATGAGCAGTTCTTC. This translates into CASRRAGGYNEQFF.